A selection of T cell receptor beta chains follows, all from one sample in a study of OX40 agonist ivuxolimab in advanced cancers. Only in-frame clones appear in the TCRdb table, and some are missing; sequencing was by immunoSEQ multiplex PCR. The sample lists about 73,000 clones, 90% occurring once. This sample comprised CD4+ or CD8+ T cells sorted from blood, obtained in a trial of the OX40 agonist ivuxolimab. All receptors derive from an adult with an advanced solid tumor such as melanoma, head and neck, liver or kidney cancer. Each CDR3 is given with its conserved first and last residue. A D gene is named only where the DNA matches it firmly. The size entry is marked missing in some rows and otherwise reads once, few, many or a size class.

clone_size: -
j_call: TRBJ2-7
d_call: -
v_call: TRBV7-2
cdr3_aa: CASSLESDVLYEQYF
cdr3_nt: TGTGCCAGCAGCTTAGAGTCGGATGTGCTATACGAGCAGTACTTC

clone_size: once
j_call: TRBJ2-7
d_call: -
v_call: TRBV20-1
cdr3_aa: CSVEGSEQYF
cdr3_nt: TGCAGTGTGGAGGGAAGCGAGCAGTACTTC

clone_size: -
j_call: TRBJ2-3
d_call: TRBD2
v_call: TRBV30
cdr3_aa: CAWTHGGAQDTQYF
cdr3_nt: TGTGCCTGGACACACGGGGGGGCGCAAGATACGCAGTATTTT

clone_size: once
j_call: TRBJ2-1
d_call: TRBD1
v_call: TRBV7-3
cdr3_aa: CARRTGRNEQFF
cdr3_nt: TGTGCCAGACGGACAGGGAGGAATGAGCAGTTCTTC

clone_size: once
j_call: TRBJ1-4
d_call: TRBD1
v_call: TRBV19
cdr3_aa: CASSITQGAYEKLFF
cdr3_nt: TGTGCCAGTTCTATTACACAGGGGGCTTATGAAAAACTGTTTTTT

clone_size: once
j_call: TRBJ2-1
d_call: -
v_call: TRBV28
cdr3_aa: CASSPPGLYNEQFF
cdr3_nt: TGTGCCAGCAGTCCTCCGGGTCTATACAATGAGCAGTTCTTC

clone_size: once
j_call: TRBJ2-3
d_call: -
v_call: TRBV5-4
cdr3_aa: CASRGSTDTQYF
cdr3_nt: TGTGCCAGCCGGGGCTCCACAGATACGCAGTATTTT

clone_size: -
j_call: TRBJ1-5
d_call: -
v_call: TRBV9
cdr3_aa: CASSVLWNQPQHF
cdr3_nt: TGTGCCAGCAGCGTATTGTGGAATCAGCCCCAGCATTTT

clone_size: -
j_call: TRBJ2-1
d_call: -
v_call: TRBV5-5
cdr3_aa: CASSSRTSYNEQFF
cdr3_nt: TGTGCCAGCAGTAGCCGGACCTCCTACAATGAGCAGTTCTTC

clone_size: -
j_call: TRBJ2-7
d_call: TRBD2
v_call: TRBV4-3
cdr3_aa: CASSQEWGGDYEQYF
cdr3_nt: TGCGCCAGCAGCCAAGAATGGGGGGGGGACTACGAGCAGTACTTC

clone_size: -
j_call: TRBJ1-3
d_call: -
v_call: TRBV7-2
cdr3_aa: CASSSASLSGNTIYF
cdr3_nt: TGTGCCAGCAGCTCAGCCAGTCTCTCTGGAAACACCATATATTTT

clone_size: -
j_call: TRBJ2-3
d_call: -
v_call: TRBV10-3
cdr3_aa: CAISARPTDTQYF
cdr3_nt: TGTGCCATCAGTGCCAGGCCCACAGATACGCAGTATTTT

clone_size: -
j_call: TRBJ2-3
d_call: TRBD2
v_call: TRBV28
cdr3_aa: CASRTSGSIHTQYF
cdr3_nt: TGTGCCAGCAGGACTAGCGGGAGTATACATACGCAGTATTTT

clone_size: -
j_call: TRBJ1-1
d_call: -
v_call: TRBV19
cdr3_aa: CASSPKGGAWTEAFF
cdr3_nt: TGTGCCAGTAGTCCAAAGGGAGGAGCGTGGACTGAAGCTTTCTTT

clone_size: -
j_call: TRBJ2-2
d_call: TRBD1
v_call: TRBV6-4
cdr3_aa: CASRRDRAGGELFF
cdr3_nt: TGTGCCAGCAGGAGGGACAGGGCAGGCGGGGAGCTGTTTTTT

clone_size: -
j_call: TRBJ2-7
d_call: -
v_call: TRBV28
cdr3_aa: CASRPPWLKDTGQYF
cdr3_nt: TGTGCCAGCAGACCACCCTGGTTGAAGGATACGGGGCAGTACTTC

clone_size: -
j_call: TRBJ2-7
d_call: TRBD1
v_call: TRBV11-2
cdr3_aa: CASSLFAWDSSYEQYF
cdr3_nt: TGTGCCAGCAGCTTATTCGCCTGGGACAGCTCCTACGAGCAGTACTTC

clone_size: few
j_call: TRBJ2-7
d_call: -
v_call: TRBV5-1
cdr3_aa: CASSLDSGGGEQYF
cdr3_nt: TGCGCCAGCAGCTTGGATTCAGGGGGAGGAGAGCAGTACTTC

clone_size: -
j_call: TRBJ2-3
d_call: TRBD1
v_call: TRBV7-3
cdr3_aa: CASSLGDSPFTDTQYF
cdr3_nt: TGTGCCAGCAGCTTAGGGGACAGCCCCTTCACAGATACGCAGTATTTT

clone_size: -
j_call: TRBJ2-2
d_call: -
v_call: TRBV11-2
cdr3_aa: CASSLLRFSGELFF
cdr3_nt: TGTGCCAGCAGCTTATTAAGGTTCAGCGGGGAGCTGTTTTTT

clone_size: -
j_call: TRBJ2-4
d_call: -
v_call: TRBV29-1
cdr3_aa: CSVGAAVAKNIQYF
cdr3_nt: TGCAGCGTTGGGGCTGCGGTAGCCAAAAACATTCAGTACTTC

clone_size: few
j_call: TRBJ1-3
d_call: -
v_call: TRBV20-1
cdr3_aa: CSAYRGNTIYF
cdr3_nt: TGCAGTGCGTACAGGGGAAACACCATATATTTT

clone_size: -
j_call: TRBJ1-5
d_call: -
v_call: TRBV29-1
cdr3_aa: CSVRPQHF
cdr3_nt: TGCAGCGTGAGGCCCCAGCATTTT

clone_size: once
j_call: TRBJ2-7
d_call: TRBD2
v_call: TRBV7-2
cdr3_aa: CASSLRLAGEIGTYEQYF
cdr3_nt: TGTGCCAGCAGCTTAAGACTAGCGGGAGAGATCGGGACCTACGAGCAGTACTTC

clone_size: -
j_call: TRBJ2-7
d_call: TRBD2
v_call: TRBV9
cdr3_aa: CASSPPGLRSSYEQYF
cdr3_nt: TGTGCCAGCAGCCCACCGGGACTACGGAGCTCCTACGAGCAGTACTTC

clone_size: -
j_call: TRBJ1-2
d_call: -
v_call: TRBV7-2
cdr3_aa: CASSTHGGSGYGYTF
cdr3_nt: TGTGCCAGCAGCACCCACGGGGGTAGTGGGTATGGCTACACCTTC

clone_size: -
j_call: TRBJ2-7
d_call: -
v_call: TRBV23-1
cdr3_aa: CASSQSCGWTRLGYEQYF
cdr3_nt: TGCGCCAGCAGTCAATCGTGTGGGTGGACACGGCTGGGCTACGAGCAGTACTTC

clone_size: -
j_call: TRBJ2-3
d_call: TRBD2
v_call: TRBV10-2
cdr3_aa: CASGIAGTDTQYF
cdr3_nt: TGCGCCAGCGGAATAGCGGGTACAGATACGCAGTATTTT

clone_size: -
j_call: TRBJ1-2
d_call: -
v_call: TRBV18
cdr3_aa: CASSPIEQVNYGYTF
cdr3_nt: TGTGCCAGCTCACCTATAGAACAGGTTAACTATGGCTACACCTTC

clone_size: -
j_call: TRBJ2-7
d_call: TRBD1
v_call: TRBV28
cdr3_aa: CASRRQGNSYEQYF
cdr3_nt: TGTGCCAGCAGAAGACAGGGCAACTCCTACGAGCAGTACTTC

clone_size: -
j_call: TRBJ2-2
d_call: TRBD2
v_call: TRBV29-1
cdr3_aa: CSVYGTSANTGELFF
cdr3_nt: TGCAGCGTCTACGGGACTAGCGCGAACACCGGGGAGCTGTTTTTT

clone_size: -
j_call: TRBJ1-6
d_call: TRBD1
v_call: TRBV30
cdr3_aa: CAWLAGTGDNSPLHF
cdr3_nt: TGTGCCTGGTTAGCCGGGACAGGGGATAATTCACCCCTCCACTTT

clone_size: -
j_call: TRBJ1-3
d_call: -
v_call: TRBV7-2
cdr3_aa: CASSFRGASLSSGNTIYF
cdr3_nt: TGTGCCAGCAGCTTCAGAGGGGCAAGCCTCTCCTCTGGAAACACCATATATTTT

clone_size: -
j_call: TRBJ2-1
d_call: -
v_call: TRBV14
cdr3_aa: CASSQAKGGYSYNEQFF
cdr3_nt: TGTGCCAGCAGCCAAGCGAAGGGCGGGTACTCCTACAATGAGCAGTTCTTC

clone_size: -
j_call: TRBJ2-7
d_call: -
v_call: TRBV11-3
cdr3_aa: CASSFGLDEQYF
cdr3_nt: TGTGCCAGCAGCTTTGGGCTTGACGAGCAGTACTTC

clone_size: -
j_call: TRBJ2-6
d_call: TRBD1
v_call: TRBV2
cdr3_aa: CASSSDRGLAGANVLTF
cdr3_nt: TGTGCCAGCAGTTCGGACAGGGGGCTAGCTGGGGCCAACGTCCTGACTTTC

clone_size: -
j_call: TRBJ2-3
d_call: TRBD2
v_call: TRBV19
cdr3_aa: CASSRGTSGLTDTQYF
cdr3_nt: TGTGCCAGTAGCCGCGGGACTAGCGGGCTCACAGATACGCAGTATTTT